This TCR beta chain was sequenced for a study of cytomegalovirus exposure and HLA in healthy donors. The wider study: Unique TCRs numbering some 77 million, obtained from HLA-typed donors, made up an early data release. Study-level findings and limits: Previous analysis showed most TCR beta V segments were productive about 87% or about 30% of the time.

V was cut by 7 bases and J by 8 bases, with 18 bases left in between. In germline, CDR1 is SQVTM, CDR2 ANQGSEA. There are 12 residues in the CDR3. About this clone: Antigen specificity is unknown.

The PCR had 60 Vbeta and 13 Jbeta primers. Sequencing used immunoSEQ multiplex PCR; TCRdb keeps in-frame clones, though not all of them. The sample records about 93,000 clones, 70% to 85% being singletons. The clonotype comes from a man aged 45-65 years in good health and CMV-seronegative. This chain uses TRBV29-1 with TRBJ2-7, with a weak D call TRBD1 (5 bases). Sequencing input: PBMCs. CDR3 loop: CSGKQDNRQQYF. Here the CDR3 DNA reads TGCAGCGGGAAACAGGACAACAGGCAGCAGTACTTC.